The 24 T cell receptor beta chains given below trace back to one sample, sequenced in a study of T cells in Graves' hyperthyroidism and ophthalmopathy. Amplification targeted TCR beta CDR3 regions from RNA transcripts. With the HTBI primer set, the TCR CDR3 went through a first round of RT-PCR. TCRdb ran MiXCR on the multiplex PCR reads and lists one entry per CDR3 protein. The sample yields some 500,000 distinct CDR3 sequences, roughly an eighth seen once. The material sequenced was blood. These receptor sequences come from a woman in her late teens or twenties with Graves' hyperthyroidism.

This clonotype appeared many times. The chain carries TRBV11-3 and TRBJ1-6, with unresolved D. Per the germline V gene, CDR1 is SGHNT and CDR2 is YENEEA. Trimming removed 6 bases from V and 0 bases from J, with 6 bases in between. This CDR3 has 14 amino acids. This chain's CDR3 is CASRESSYNSPLHF. CDR3 nucleotides: TGTGCCAGCAGGGAGAGCTCCTATAATTCACCCCTCCACTTT. The entire variable domain, with the rest obtained from reference TRBV11-3 and TRBJ1-6, is as follows: EAGVVQSPRYKIIEKKQPVAFWCNPISGHNTLYWYLQNLGQGPELLIRYENEEAVDDSQLPKDRFSAERLKGVDSTLKIQPAELGDSAVYLCASRESSYNSPLHFGNGTRLTVT.

There are many counts of this clonotype. The V call is TRBV12-3 or TRBV12-4, the J call TRBJ2-7; D ambiguous. Trimming pared 5 bases from V and 5 bases from J, leaving 10 bases between. The length of the CDR3 is 12 residues. The CDR3 sequence: CASSIDGNEQYF. CDR3 sequence (DNA): TGTGCCAGCAGTATTGATGGTAACGAGCAGTACTTC.

This clonotype has at least ten counts. The chain uses TRBV30 and TRBJ1-4; 7 nucleotides match TRBD1. Germline V lookup: CDR1 GTSNPN, CDR2 SVGIG (reference sequence). Trimming took 4 bases from V and 6 from J; bases not matched to a gene: 5. There are 13 residues in the CDR3. The CDR3 protein is CAWTNQGDEKLFF. The CDR3 coding sequence is TGTGCCTGGACTAATCAGGGGGATGAAAAACTGTTTTTT.

The chain employs TRBV12-3 or TRBV12-4 and TRBJ2-7; D is uncertain. Trimming stripped 3 bases from V and 0 bases from J, with 9 bases between. The CDR3 covers 14 residues. CDR3 nucleotide sequence: TGTGCCAGCAGTTTCCCAGGTACCTCCTACGAGCAGTACTTC. Translated: CASSFPGTSYEQYF.

In its sample, this clonotype was seen a few times. This chain uses TRBV29-1 with TRBJ1-4, with D tentatively TRBD1 (5 bases). V lost 4 bases, J lost 4 bases, and 10 bases lay in between. The CDR3 has 13 residues. The V gene's germline CDR1 is SQVTM and CDR2 ANQGSEA. The CDR3 DNA reads TGCAGCGTTGGGGGCTTTTATAATGAAAAACTGTTTTTT. Its protein is CSVGGFYNEKLFF.

This clonotype was picked up many times. This chain uses TRBV12-3 or TRBV12-4 with TRBJ1-5, with unresolved D. V was shortened by 1 base and J by 0 bases, with 10 bases between the two germline ends. The CDR3 is 16 amino acids. The CDR3 DNA reads TGTGCCAGCAGTTTAGGGCAGGCGGTTAGCAATCAGCCCCAGCATTTT. It translates to CASSLGQAVSNQPQHF.

This clonotype was seen many times. CDR3 protein: CAWSSRGTGRYGYTF. DNA of the CDR3: TGTGCCTGGAGTTCTAGGGGGACAGGCCGGTATGGCTACACCTTC. V usage is TRBV30 and J usage is TRBJ1-2; 8 bases agree with TRBD1. Per the germline V gene, CDR1 is GTSNPN and CDR2 is SVGIG (reference sequence). V shed 2 bases, J shed 5 bases, and the junction held 10 bases outside the gene matches. This CDR3 region has 15 residues.

This clonotype was found many times. The V gene is TRBV11-1, the J gene TRBJ1-2; 8 bases are shared with TRBD1. The germline V gene has CDR1 SGHAT and CDR2 FQDESV (reference sequence). This CDR3 comprises 15 residues. J gave up 4 bases and V 4 bases, and 8 bases lay outside the gene matches. DNA of the CDR3: TGTGCCAGCAGCTCCCAGGGGGCGCAGGTCTATGGCTACACCTTC. It is translated as CASSSQGAQVYGYTF.

At least ten counts were recorded for this clonotype. V gene TRBV30 combines with J gene TRBJ1-2, with 8 bases identical to TRBD1. Unmatched junction bases numbered 11, after V lost 5 bases and J lost 3 bases. The CDR3 has 15 amino acids. The germline CDR1 and CDR2 sequences are GTSNPN and SVGIG (reference sequence). The CDR3 region is CAWGRGTGDYYGYTF. CDR3 bases: TGTGCCTGGGGTCGGGGGACAGGCGATTACTATGGCTACACCTTC.

This clonotype was counted many times. CDR3 in amino acids: CASSFGGGSQETQYF. The CDR3 DNA reads TGTGCCAGCAGCTTTGGGGGAGGGAGTCAAGAGACCCAGTACTTC. J is TRBJ2-5 and V is TRBV7-2; 7 bases align to TRBD2. Trimming removed 3 bases from V and 2 bases from J; junction bases left unmatched: 6. The CDR3 length is 15 residues. Germline CDR1 is SGHTA and CDR2 is FQGNSA. The full variable domain, completed using reference TRBV7-2 and TRBJ2-5, is GAGVSQSPSNKVTEKGKDVELRCDPISGHTALYWYRQSLGQGLEFLIYFQGNSAPDKSGLPSDRFSAERTGGSVSTLTIQRTQQEDSAVYLCASSFGGGSQETQYFGPGTRLLVL.

This clonotype was counted many times. This chain connects TRBV12-3 or TRBV12-4 to TRBJ2-5; the D is unclear. With 5 bases removed from V and 5 bases from J, the gap between germline ends came to 12 bases. The CDR3 runs 13 residues. The chain's CDR3 is CASSRNRWETQYF. Written as DNA, the CDR3 is TGTGCCAGCAGTAGAAACCGATGGGAGACCCAGTACTTC.

This clonotype was seen many times. The chain recombines TRBV3-1 with TRBJ2-4; 13 bases agree with TRBD2. Germline CDR1 and CDR2: LGHDT and YNNKEL (reference sequence). This CDR3 contains 16 residues. The V gene end was trimmed by 1 base and the J gene end by 8 bases; junction bases not matched to a gene: 5. CDR3 in amino acids: CASSQGTSGRGDIQYF. The CDR3 nucleotides read TGTGCCAGCAGCCAAGGGACTAGCGGGAGAGGAGACATTCAGTACTTC.

This clonotype occurred a few times. V usage is TRBV5-1 and J usage is TRBJ2-1; 11 bases fit TRBD1. The CDR3 contains 17 residues. V dropped 4 bases and J dropped 3; count of bases not matched to a gene: 9. Germline V gene lookup returns CDR1 SGHRS and CDR2 YFSETQ. This CDR3 reads CASSVLPGQGGYNEQFF. The DNA for the CDR3 is TGCGCCAGCAGCGTCCTCCCGGGACAGGGGGGCTACAATGAGCAGTTCTTC. Full variable domain (outside the CDR3, taken from reference TRBV5-1 and TRBJ2-1): KAGVTQTPRYLIKTRGQQVTLSCSPISGHRSVSWYQQTPGQGLQFLFEYFSETQRNKGNFPGRFSGRQFSNSRSEMNVSTLELGDSALYLCASSVLPGQGGYNEQFFGPGTRLTVL.

This clonotype has ten or more counts. V usage is TRBV19 and J usage is TRBJ2-1; 9 bases agree with TRBD2. Per the germline V gene, CDR1 is LNHDA and CDR2 is SQIVND (reference sequence). The CDR3 runs 17 residues. J lost 7 bases, V lost 0 bases, and 10 bases had no gene match. The CDR3, as DNA: TGTGCCAGTAGTATAGATTACGGTAGCGGGAGAAAAAATGAGCAGTTCTTC. Its protein product is CASSIDYGSGRKNEQFF. Full variable domain (remainder filled in from reference TRBV19 and TRBJ2-1): DGGITQSPKYLFRKEGQNVTLSCEQNLNHDAMYWYRQDPGQGLRLIYYSQIVNDFQKGDIAEGYSVSREKKESFPLTVTSAQKNPTAFYLCASSIDYGSGRKNEQFFGPGTRLTVL.

The table lists this clonotype with many counts. The chain couples TRBV20-1 to TRBJ2-1; tentatively, D is TRBD2 (5 bases). V dropped 6 bases and J dropped 3 bases, with 12 bases sitting between them. This CDR3 is built from 13 residues. Germline values: CDR1 DFQATT, CDR2 SNEGSKA (reference sequence). CDR3 protein: CSASGRGYNEQFF. The DNA of the CDR3 is TGCAGTGCCTCGGGGAGAGGCTACAATGAGCAGTTCTTC.

This clonotype was seen a handful of times. The chain carries TRBV18 and TRBJ2-1; 11 bases line up with TRBD2. In germline, CDR1 is KGHSH, CDR2 LQKENI. The CDR3 loop spans 16 amino acids. V lost 3 bases and J lost 7; bases outside the gene matches: 8. In DNA form, the CDR3 reads TGTGCCAGCTCACCCCGGGAGACTAGCGGGAAAAATGAGCAGTTCTTC. Amino acid sequence: CASSPRETSGKNEQFF.

The chain recombines TRBV2 with TRBJ2-7, with TRBD2 matching 7 bases. CDR3 length: 15 residues. Losses at the gene ends were 3 bases for V and 3 bases for J; bases not matched to a gene: 8. Germline V gene lookup returns CDR1 SNHLY and CDR2 FYNNEI. CDR3: CASSERERFCYEQYF. CDR3 sequence (DNA): TGTGCCAGCAGTGAGCGGGAGCGCTTCTGCTACGAGCAGTACTTC.

The V gene is TRBV9, the J gene TRBJ2-1, with D tentatively TRBD1 or TRBD2 (5 bases each). The germline gives CDR1 SGDLS, CDR2 YYNGEE. The CDR3 runs 15 residues. V shed 0 bases and J shed 10 bases, with 17 bases lying between them. The chain's CDR3 is CASSVEGTPLGEQFF. CDR3 coding DNA: TGTGCCAGCAGCGTAGAGGGGACCCCTCTCGGCGAGCAGTTCTTC. Using reference TRBV9 and TRBJ2-1 for the parts outside the CDR3, the full variable domain is DSGVTQTPKHLITATGQRVTLRCSPRSGDLSVYWYQQSLDQGLQFLIQYYNGEERAKGNILERFSAQQFPDLHSELNLSSLELGDSALYFCASSVEGTPLGEQFFGPGTRLTVL.

In this sample, this clonotype turned up a few times. The rearrangement joins TRBV24-1 to TRBJ2-1, with 11 bases fitting TRBD2. Germline lookup yields CDR1 KGHDR and CDR2 SFDVKD. The J segment lost 7 bases and the V segment lost 7 bases, leaving 5 bases of the junction unmatched. The CDR3 loop spans 14 amino acids. CDR3 region: CATRGLAESNEQFF. The DNA for the CDR3 is TGTGCCACCAGGGGACTAGCGGAATCGAATGAGCAGTTCTTC.

A few counts support this clonotype. The chain uses TRBV5-1 and TRBJ2-1, with TRBD2 matching 9 bases. This CDR3 spans 14 amino acids. Unmatched junction bases numbered 7, after V lost 0 bases and J lost 12 bases. The germline gives CDR1 SGHRS, CDR2 YFSETQ. The CDR3 here is CASSLGREGLSQFF. The DNA of the CDR3 is TGCGCCAGCAGCTTGGGGCGGGAGGGCCTATCGCAGTTCTTC.

The table lists this clonotype with many counts. V is TRBV24-1 and J is TRBJ2-7; D gene ambiguous. The germline V gene encodes CDR1 KGHDR and CDR2 SFDVKD. Trimming shortened V by 2 bases and J by 4 bases, and 11 bases separated the two germline ends. The CDR3 covers 14 residues. In DNA, the CDR3 is TGTGCCACCAGTGATTCAGGAAGGGATTACGAGCAGTACTTC. Encoded protein: CATSDSGRDYEQYF.

This clonotype was found many times. The chain recombines TRBV11-2 with TRBJ1-1; TRBD1 might be the D (6 bases). The V gene lost 5 bases and the J gene lost 0 bases, with 13 bases spanning the gap. Looked up from germline, CDR1 is SGHAT and CDR2 is FQNNGV. The CDR3 extends over 15 amino acids. The CDR3 region is CASSPTGYMNTEAFF. CDR3 bases: TGTGCCAGCAGCCCGACAGGCTACATGAACACTGAAGCTTTCTTT.

In its sample, this clonotype was seen many times. The genes are TRBV2 and TRBJ2-5, with 8 bases that match TRBD1. Germline trimming cut 6 bases from V and 2 bases from J; bases unmatched to any gene: 8. This CDR3 comprises 15 residues. Germline V gene sequence: CDR1 SNHLY, CDR2 FYNNEI. In nucleotides, the CDR3 is TGTGCCAGCAGGAGAGGGGACAGGAGACAAGAGACCCAGTACTTC. Translation: CASRRGDRRQETQYF.

This clonotype was recorded many times. This chain uses TRBV12-3 or TRBV12-4 with TRBJ2-7; TRBD1 matches at 7 bases. V lost 3 bases to trimming and J lost 6 bases; unmatched junction nucleotides: 5. The CDR3 covers 13 residues. This CDR3 reads CASSFETGTEQYV. As DNA, the CDR3 is TGTGCCAGCAGTTTCGAGACAGGGACCGAGCAGTACGTC.